This note documents a single T cell receptor (beta chain) sequence. MiXCR was run by TCRdb on the RACE reads, yielding one entry per CDR3 protein. The sample holds 120,000 to 150,000 distinct CDR3 sequences, about 11% seen once. This sample is part of a study of human T cells and chemical hapten exposure. Time point reported: patch test 2, 6 weeks after DPC sensitization. The treatment: therapeutic diphenylcyclopropenone sensitization with weekly scalp DPC. This CDR3 is 15 amino acids long. From germline, CDR1 is SEHNR and CDR2 FQNEAQ (reference sequence). Trimming cost V 4 bases and J 6 bases, with 19 bases left between them.

This sample comprised whole blood, obtained in connection with sensitization to the hapten diphenylcyclopropenone (DPC). This sequence originates from a woman in her fifties or sixties with alopecia areata. Some clones in this sample may be carry-over from other donors' samples. J is TRBJ2-7 and V is TRBV7-9; the D gene is possibly TRBD2 (6 bases). The CDR3 DNA is TGTGCCAGCAGCTGGGGGACGGGACTCCCACGCGAGCAGTACTTC. As protein: CASSWGTGLPREQYF.